The TCR beta chain described here comes from a study of cytomegalovirus exposure and HLA in healthy donors. Study findings and constraints: Serostatus for CMV was the only available immune exposure information. The authors later found most CMV-associated TCR beta chains appeared HLA-restricted. Investigators reported 150 to 200 TCR beta chains as tied to cytomegalovirus.

Only one count was recorded for this clone. Its target is not known. Germline assignment: CDR1 KGHSH and CDR2 LQKENI. V dropped 1 base and J dropped 9; count of bases not matched to a gene: 7. This CDR3 has 16 residues. A multiplex PCR was run with 60 Vbeta primers and 13 Jbeta primers. Data came from immunoSEQ multiplex PCR; TCRdb stores just in-frame clones and leaves some out. The sample holds 150,000 to 200,000 clones, around 80% seen once. The sequencing sample was made of PBMCs. This TCR derives from a woman in her thirties or forties in good health and CMV-seronegative. The gene calls are TRBV18 and TRBJ2-1; 12 nucleotides match TRBD2. DNA of the CDR3: TGTGCCAGCTCACCACGGAAGCTAGCGGGGGGGCTTGAGCAGTTCTTC. This sequence encodes CASSPRKLAGGLEQFF.